This TCR beta chain was profiled in a study of OX40 agonist ivuxolimab in advanced cancers. Per the germline V gene, CDR1 is DFQATT and CDR2 is SNEGSKA (reference sequence). The length of the CDR3 is 8 residues. V dropped 8 bases and J dropped 9 bases, with 2 bases sitting between them. The table came from immunoSEQ multiplex PCR; TCRdb's copy has only in-frame clones and leaves some out. The table has fewer than 70,000 clones, approximately 80% seen once; the top ten hold roughly 2.6%. The receptor was isolated from an adult with an advanced solid tumor such as melanoma, head and neck, liver or kidney cancer. This specimen was CD4+ or CD8+ T cells sorted from blood, taken in a trial of the OX40 agonist ivuxolimab. The chain couples TRBV20-1 to TRBJ1-6; D remains unclear. The CDR3 region is CSPSPLHF. CDR3 in DNA: TGCAGTCCTTCACCCCTCCACTTT.